The rows below give T cell receptor beta chains drawn from one sample of a study of cytomegalovirus exposure and HLA in healthy donors. Generated by immunoSEQ multiplex PCR, the TCRdb table keeps only in-frame clones and is missing some. This table holds 100,000 to 150,000 clones, over 75% found once. Sequencing was performed on PBMCs. These receptors came from a man between 18 and 29 years old in good health and CMV-seropositive. Each CDR3 is given with its conserved first and last residue. The D gene is left open where the match is weak. For some rows the clone size is stated as once, few or many, or as a class when expanded; others skip it.

length: 14
size: few
J: TRBJ1-2
D: -
V: TRBV7-9
DNA: TGTGCCAGCAGCTTGCCGGGAGCTAACTATGGCTACACCTTC
CDR3: CASSLPGANYGYTF

length: 14
size: -
J: TRBJ1-1
D: -
V: TRBV5-1
DNA: TGCGCCAGCAGCTTGGTGTCAGACTACACTGAAGCTTTCTTT
CDR3: CASSLVSDYTEAFF

length: 18
size: -
J: TRBJ2-7
D: TRBD2
V: TRBV15
DNA: TGTGCCACCAGCAGAGACCGCTCTACTAGCGGGAGTAGCTACGAGCAGTACTTC
CDR3: CATSRDRSTSGSSYEQYF

length: 16
size: few
J: TRBJ1-2
D: -
V: TRBV19
DNA: TGTGCCAGTAGGCACCGGGGGGGGATACTAGCCTATGGCTACACCTTC
CDR3: CASRHRGGILAYGYTF

length: 16
size: -
J: TRBJ2-1
D: TRBD2
V: TRBV19
DNA: TGTGCCAGTAGTATGGGACTAGCGGACAGTTACAATGAGCAGTTCTTC
CDR3: CASSMGLADSYNEQFF

length: 13
size: -
J: TRBJ1-1
D: -
V: TRBV7-9
DNA: TGTGCCAGCAGCCCTCTGCAGGACACTGAAGCTTTCTTT
CDR3: CASSPLQDTEAFF

length: 14
size: -
J: TRBJ2-7
D: -
V: TRBV15
DNA: TGTGCCACCAGCAGGGGGGCAGTAGCCTACGAGCAGTACTTC
CDR3: CATSRGAVAYEQYF

length: 15
size: once
J: TRBJ1-4
D: TRBD1
V: TRBV13
DNA: TGTGCCAGCAGCTTAGATGGGACAGGGAATGAAAAACTGTTTTTT
CDR3: CASSLDGTGNEKLFF

length: 15
size: few
J: TRBJ2-2
D: -
V: TRBV7-3
DNA: TGTGCCAGCAGTTCCGGGACTGGGGACACCGGGGAGCTGTTTTTT
CDR3: CASSSGTGDTGELFF

length: 14
size: -
J: TRBJ2-7
D: TRBD1
V: TRBV10-2
DNA: TGCGCCAGCAGTGAAAACCGGGACAGCTACGAGCAGTACTTC
CDR3: CASSENRDSYEQYF

length: 16
size: -
J: TRBJ1-2
D: -
V: TRBV6-4
DNA: TGTGCCAGCAGTGACCGCAGGAACAGGGAGAGCTATGGCTACACCTTC
CDR3: CASSDRRNRESYGYTF

length: 14
size: -
J: TRBJ1-5
D: -
V: TRBV2
DNA: TGTGCCAGCAGCGAATGGCAGGGGAGTCAGTCCCAGCATTTT
CDR3: CASSEWQGSQSQHF

length: 18
size: -
J: TRBJ2-5
D: -
V: TRBV5-1
DNA: TGCGCCAGCAGCTCGGGAGTAAGGACTAAAAACCCGGGAGAGACCCAGTACTTC
CDR3: CASSSGVRTKNPGETQYF

length: 13
size: few
J: TRBJ1-4
D: TRBD1
V: TRBV29-1
DNA: TGCAGCGCCCAGACAGGGTTTAATGAAAAACTGTTTTTT
CDR3: CSAQTGFNEKLFF

length: 12
size: -
J: TRBJ1-1
D: -
V: TRBV11-2
DNA: TGTGCCAGCAGAAAAGAGGGGGTTGGGGCTTTCTTT
CDR3: CASRKEGVGAFF

length: 13
size: -
J: TRBJ1-5
D: -
V: TRBV2
DNA: TGTGCCAGCAGGGGGGGGGCGGCTCAGCCCCAGCATTTT
CDR3: CASRGGAAQPQHF

length: 14
size: few
J: TRBJ2-1
D: TRBD2
V: TRBV11-3
DNA: TGTGCCAGCAGCTTAGCGGGGGGGGCCAATGAGCAGTTCTTC
CDR3: CASSLAGGANEQFF

length: 15
size: -
J: TRBJ1-5
D: TRBD1
V: TRBV9
DNA: TGTGCCAGCAGTCAGACAGGGGGTAGCAATCAGCCCCAGCATTTT
CDR3: CASSQTGGSNQPQHF

length: 15
size: few
J: TRBJ1-2
D: -
V: TRBV5-4
DNA: TGTGCCAGCAGCTTGGGAGGGTCGGGTGCCTATGGCTACACCTTC
CDR3: CASSLGGSGAYGYTF

length: 14
size: -
J: TRBJ2-7
D: -
V: TRBV5-1
DNA: TGCGCCAGCAGCTTGGACGGGAGCCCCTACGAGCAGTACTTC
CDR3: CASSLDGSPYEQYF

length: 17
size: -
J: TRBJ2-7
D: TRBD2
V: TRBV16
DNA: TGTGCCAGCAGCCTCCCGGGACTAGCGGGGAAATCCTACGAGCAGTACTTC
CDR3: CASSLPGLAGKSYEQYF

length: 14
size: few
J: TRBJ1-1
D: -
V: TRBV10-3
DNA: TGTGCCATCAGTGATGGACAAGAGAAGATTGAAGCTTTCTTT
CDR3: CAISDGQEKIEAFF

length: 15
size: -
J: TRBJ2-1
D: TRBD2
V: TRBV18
DNA: TGTGCCAGCTTATTAGCGGGGAGCTCCTACAATGAGCAGTTCTTC
CDR3: CASLLAGSSYNEQFF

length: 13
size: -
J: TRBJ1-2
D: -
V: TRBV18
DNA: TGTGCCAGCTCACCAGGGGAGGTTGATGGCTACACCTTC
CDR3: CASSPGEVDGYTF

length: 12
size: few
J: TRBJ1-5
D: -
V: TRBV23-1
DNA: TGCGCCAGCAGTCAATCCTTTCGGCCCCAGCATTTT
CDR3: CASSQSFRPQHF

length: 13
size: -
J: TRBJ2-1
D: -
V: TRBV5-4
DNA: TGTGCCAGCAGCTCGACACAGCCCAATGAGCAGTTCTTC
CDR3: CASSSTQPNEQFF

length: 15
size: once
J: TRBJ1-2
D: -
V: TRBV6-5
DNA: TGTGCCAGCAGCCTGGGCCCCGGCTTAGACTATGGCTACACCTTC
CDR3: CASSLGPGLDYGYTF

length: 13
size: -
J: TRBJ1-2
D: -
V: TRBV18
DNA: TGTGCCAGCTCACCACGTGGAGATGGGGGCTACACCTTC
CDR3: CASSPRGDGGYTF

length: 17
size: few
J: TRBJ2-4
D: -
V: TRBV11-2
DNA: TGTGCCAGCAGCCAAAAGAGGATGGACTTAGCCAAAAACAGTCAGTACTTC
CDR3: CASSQKRMDLAKNSQYF

length: 15
size: -
J: TRBJ2-7
D: -
V: TRBV14
DNA: TGTGCCAGCAGCCAAGATCCTGGCAGGGCCTACGAGCAGTACTTC
CDR3: CASSQDPGRAYEQYF

length: 16
size: -
J: TRBJ2-7
D: -
V: TRBV2
DNA: TGTGCCAGCAGTGAGCCGGGGGACGGTCACCGGGACGAGCAGTACTTC
CDR3: CASSEPGDGHRDEQYF

length: 14
size: once
J: TRBJ2-5
D: TRBD1
V: TRBV25-1
DNA: TGTGCCAGCAGTGTCAAGACAGGGAAAGAGACCCAGTACTTC
CDR3: CASSVKTGKETQYF

length: 13
size: -
J: TRBJ2-7
D: TRBD1
V: TRBV15
DNA: TGTGCCACAAAACAGGGGTCCGCCTACGAGCAGTACTTC
CDR3: CATKQGSAYEQYF

length: 17
size: -
J: TRBJ1-1
D: TRBD1
V: TRBV28
DNA: TGTGCCAGCAGTGCCTCGGGACAGTTGATGATGTCCACTGAAGCTTTCTTT
CDR3: CASSASGQLMMSTEAFF

length: 14
size: -
J: TRBJ1-1
D: TRBD1
V: TRBV9
DNA: TGTGCCAGCAGCAGAGGGACAGGGTACACTGAAGCTTTCTTT
CDR3: CASSRGTGYTEAFF

length: 15
size: -
J: TRBJ2-1
D: TRBD2
V: TRBV6-7
DNA: TGTGCCAGCAACCTACCTAGCGGGTATAACAATGAGCAGTTCTTC
CDR3: CASNLPSGYNNEQFF

length: 14
size: few
J: TRBJ1-1
D: -
V: TRBV28
DNA: TGTGCCAGCACCCGGCAGGGCCAGAACACTGAAGCTTTCTTT
CDR3: CASTRQGQNTEAFF

length: 14
size: -
J: TRBJ1-1
D: -
V: TRBV28
DNA: TGTGCCAGCAGTTTAACGGGGGAGGCCACTGAAGCTTTCTTT
CDR3: CASSLTGEATEAFF

length: 15
size: -
J: TRBJ2-4
D: -
V: TRBV2
DNA: TGTGCCAGCAGTGAAGTATGGTCGACGCGGGGCATTCAGTACTTC
CDR3: CASSEVWSTRGIQYF

length: 14
size: -
J: TRBJ1-1
D: TRBD1
V: TRBV11-2
DNA: TGTGCCAGCAGCTTCACAGGGGGTTACACTGAAGCTTTCTTT
CDR3: CASSFTGGYTEAFF

length: 14
size: once
J: TRBJ2-5
D: TRBD2
V: TRBV7-2
DNA: TGTGCCAGCAGTCCCGGACTAGCGGGAAGGGAGCAGTACTTC
CDR3: CASSPGLAGREQYF

length: 13
size: -
J: TRBJ2-7
D: -
V: TRBV7-3
DNA: TGTGCCAGCAGCCTTGGAGGAGGGGACGAGCAGTACTTC
CDR3: CASSLGGGDEQYF

length: 17
size: once
J: TRBJ2-4
D: TRBD2
V: TRBV5-1
DNA: TGCGCCAGCAGCCTGACGACTAGCGGGAATTCCAAAAACATTCAGTACTTC
CDR3: CASSLTTSGNSKNIQYF

length: 17
size: -
J: TRBJ1-2
D: -
V: TRBV5-5
DNA: TGTGCCAGCAGCTTGGCGGTCGCGGGGGGGGAAGACTATGGCTACACCTTC
CDR3: CASSLAVAGGEDYGYTF

length: 16
size: -
J: TRBJ1-2
D: TRBD1
V: TRBV5-6
DNA: TGTGCCAGCAGTTATCGGGACAGATTGATTAACTATGGCTACACCTTC
CDR3: CASSYRDRLINYGYTF

length: 15
size: -
J: TRBJ2-1
D: TRBD2
V: TRBV30
DNA: TGTGCCTGGAGTGTACGTAGCGGGAGGCTTAATGAGCAGTTCTTC
CDR3: CAWSVRSGRLNEQFF

length: 17
size: few
J: TRBJ2-6
D: -
V: TRBV2
DNA: TGTGCCAGCAATGCCCGGCTCATCCCCACTGGGGCCAACGGCCTGACTTTC
CDR3: CASNARLIPTGANGLTF

length: 14
size: -
J: TRBJ1-1
D: -
V: TRBV30
DNA: TGTGCCTGGAGTTGGTGGCAGGGGATTTCTGAAGCTTTCTTT
CDR3: CAWSWWQGISEAFF